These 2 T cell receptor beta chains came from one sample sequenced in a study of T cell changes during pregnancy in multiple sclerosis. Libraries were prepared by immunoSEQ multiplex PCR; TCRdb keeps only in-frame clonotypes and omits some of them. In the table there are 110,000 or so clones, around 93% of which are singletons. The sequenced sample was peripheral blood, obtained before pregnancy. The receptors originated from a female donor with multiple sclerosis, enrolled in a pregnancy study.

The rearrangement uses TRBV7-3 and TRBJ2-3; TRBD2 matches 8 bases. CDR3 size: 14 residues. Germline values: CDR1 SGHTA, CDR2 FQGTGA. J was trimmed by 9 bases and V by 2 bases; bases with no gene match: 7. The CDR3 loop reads CASSLGGTSWTQYF. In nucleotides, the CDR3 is TGTGCCAGCAGCTTAGGAGGGACTAGTTGGACGCAGTATTTT.

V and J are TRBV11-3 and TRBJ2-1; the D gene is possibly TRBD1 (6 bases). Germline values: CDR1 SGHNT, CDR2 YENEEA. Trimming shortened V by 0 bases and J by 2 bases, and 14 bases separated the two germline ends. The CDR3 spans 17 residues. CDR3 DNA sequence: TGTGCCAGCAGCTTAGATCCTAAGGGGGTCCCCTACAATGAGCAGTTCTTC. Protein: CASSLDPKGVPYNEQFF.